Following are 23 T cell receptor beta chains from one sample sequenced in a study of low-dose radiotherapy and immunotherapy resistance in tumors. Time point in this sample: before trial treatment. Both TCRalpha and TCRbeta chains were reverse transcribed with V-gene-specific primers. TCR amplification used about 20 PCR cycles, a constant-region primer and a V-primer adapter. TCRdb ran MiXCR on the reads and lists one entry per CDR3 protein. Altogether tens of thousands of distinct CDR3 sequences are present, 15% to 20% being singletons, with the ten largest covering 2.8%. This material consisted of PBMCs, taken before treatment. The origin of the receptors is a male donor with prostate cancer.

The sample holds many counts of this clonotype. The DNA for the CDR3 is TGTGCCAGCAGCTTAGAAGTGAATTGGGCTTTCTTT. This gives the protein CASSLEVNWAFF. This sequence joins TRBV7-9 and TRBJ1-1; D is undetermined. V was shortened by 1 base and J by 11 bases, with 11 bases between the two germline ends. In germline, CDR1 is SEHNR, CDR2 FQNEAQ (reference sequence). The CDR3 length is 12 residues.

This clonotype was detected many times. The chain has TRBV5-1 and TRBJ1-1; 9 bases map to TRBD1. Unmatched junction bases numbered 16, after V lost 0 bases and J lost 4 bases. Germline V CDR1 and CDR2: SGHRS, YFSETQ. This CDR3 has 19 amino acids. CDR3 loop: CASSLEGQGFTRGSTEAFF. The CDR3 DNA follows: TGCGCCAGCAGCTTGGAGGGACAGGGCTTTACTCGGGGTAGCACTGAAGCTTTCTTT.

This clonotype came up many times. Here the CDR3 reads CASSPSLQSEQFF. Here the CDR3 DNA reads TGTGCCAGCAGTCCCTCTTTACAGTCGGAGCAGTTCTTC. The V gene is TRBV12-3 or TRBV12-4, the J gene TRBJ2-1; D gene unclear. The ends were cut back, 5 bases at V and 10 bases at J, with 15 bases in the middle. The CDR3 length is 13 residues.

A note on this clonotype: A much bigger clone sits one base away, suggesting this may be a read error. The V gene is TRBV7-2, the J gene TRBJ2-3, with 8 nucleotides matching TRBD1. The DNA end is a closer match to TRBJ1-5, so the J assignment may be wrong. The CDR3 has 16 residues. Germline-derived CDR1 and CDR2 are SGHTA and FQGNSA. The DNA of the CDR3 is TGTGCCAGCAGCTTAGTCAGGGGGCGCCCCGGAGATACGCAGCATTTT. It codes for CASSLVRGRPGDTQHF.

This clonotype has ten or more counts. The chain couples TRBV2 to TRBJ2-2; 8 bases align to TRBD2. The V gene's germline CDR1 is SNHLY and CDR2 FYNNEI. V was pared by 7 bases and J by 4 bases, with 11 bases of the junction left unmatched. This CDR3 is 16 amino acids long. Here the CDR3 reads CASTQKGLGGTGELFF. In DNA form, the CDR3 reads TGTGCCAGCACCCAGAAGGGACTAGGAGGCACCGGGGAGCTGTTTTTT. Full variable domain (remainder filled in from reference TRBV2 and TRBJ2-2): EPEVTQTPSHQVTQMGQEVILRCVPISNHLYFYWYRQILGQKVEFLVSFYNNEISEKSEIFDDQFSVERPDGSNFTLKIRSTKLEDSAMYFCASTQKGLGGTGELFFGEGSRLTVL.

The CDR3 DNA reads TGTGCCAGCAGCTCATCAAGGGTGTCACCCCTCCACTTT. Its protein product is CASSSSRVSPLHF. The V call is TRBV6-2 or TRBV6-3, the J call TRBJ1-6; D gene unclear. V shed 6 bases and J shed 10 bases, with 13 bases lying between them. Per germline, CDR1 MNHEY and CDR2 SVGEGT. The CDR3 has 13 residues.

This clonotype was seen ten or more times. The V and J genes are TRBV3-1 and TRBJ2-3; no firm D call. From germline, CDR1 is LGHDT and CDR2 YNNKEL (reference sequence). The CDR3 has 15 residues. V was trimmed by 4 bases and J by 6 bases, leaving 17 bases between them. The CDR3 DNA reads TGTGCCAGCAGCCGGGTCGCAGGTGATGGGGATACGCAGTATTTT. It yields the protein CASSRVAGDGDTQYF.

There are many counts of this clonotype. The V and J genes are TRBV7-9 and TRBJ2-5, with D uncertain. The V gene's germline CDR1 is SEHNR and CDR2 FQNEAQ (reference sequence). The CDR3 length is 12 residues. Trimming took off 2 bases at V and 4 bases at J, with 5 bases between the two ends. The CDR3 DNA follows: TGTGCCAGCAGCTTAACGATAGAGACCCAGTACTTC. This encodes CASSLTIETQYF.

This clonotype was found many times. V usage is TRBV6-2 or TRBV6-3 and J usage is TRBJ2-7; D is undetermined. V shed 7 bases and J shed 2 bases, with 6 bases lying between them. Germline-derived CDR1 and CDR2 are MNHEY and SVGEGT. The CDR3 consists of 11 residues. In DNA form, the CDR3 reads TGTGCCAGCACGACCGCCTACGAGCAGTACTTC. It encodes CASTTAYEQYF.

This clonotype was detected only a few times. V and J are TRBV6-1 and TRBJ2-7; 7 bases map to TRBD1. Germline CDR1 is MNHNS and CDR2 is SASEGT. V was pared by 6 bases and J by 6 bases, with 5 bases of the junction left unmatched. The CDR3 has 12 amino acids. CDR3 sequence reads: CASSWDRSEQYF. Here the CDR3 DNA reads TGTGCCAGCAGCTGGGACAGAAGCGAGCAGTACTTC.

This clonotype has ten or more counts. The CDR3 nucleotides are TGTGCCAGCAGTGTGTTCGCGAACACTGAAGCTTTCTTT. It is translated as CASSVFANTEAFF. The chain uses TRBV2 and TRBJ1-1, with D uncertain. Germline V gene data show CDR1 as SNHLY and CDR2 as FYNNEI. Trimming stripped 4 bases from V and 1 base from J, with 7 bases between. The CDR3 length is 13 residues.

This clonotype was recorded at least ten times. The chain employs TRBV12-3 or TRBV12-4 and TRBJ2-2; 9 nucleotides line up with TRBD1. The ends lost 4 bases at V and 4 bases at J; junction bases unmatched: 16. There are 19 residues in the CDR3. This CDR3 is CASSSSGDREMLGTGELFF. Here the CDR3 DNA reads TGTGCCAGCAGTTCCTCCGGGGACAGGGAGATGCTAGGCACCGGGGAGCTGTTTTTT.

This clonotype has at least ten counts. The chain links TRBV19 to TRBJ2-3; no clear D gene. The CDR3 contains 10 residues. Trimming cost V 8 bases and J 4 bases, with 4 bases left between them. Looked up from germline, CDR1 is LNHDA and CDR2 is SQIVND (reference sequence). CDR3 residues: CASEADTQYF. The DNA of the CDR3 is TGTGCCAGTGAAGCAGATACGCAGTATTTT.

This clonotype was seen repeatedly, ten times or more. The rearrangement links TRBV25-1 to TRBJ1-3; no clear D gene. V was shortened by 3 bases and J by 0 bases, with 0 bases between the two germline ends. The CDR3 extends over 12 amino acids. Germline V gives CDR1 MGHDK, CDR2 SYGVNS. As DNA, the CDR3 is TGTGCCAGCAGTGACTCTGGAAACACCATATATTTT. The encoded protein is CASSDSGNTIYF.

This clonotype occurred many times. The CDR3 region has the DNA TGCAGTGCTTCCTCGATTTACAATGAGCAGTTCTTC. Protein: CSASSIYNEQFF. The chain combines TRBV20-1 with TRBJ2-1; D uncertain. Trimming left V 5 bases short and J 4 bases short, with 9 bases between. CDR3 length: 12 amino acids. Germline lookup yields CDR1 DFQATT and CDR2 SNEGSKA (reference sequence).

This clonotype has ten or more counts. The chain combines TRBV5-5 with TRBJ1-2; 11 positions agree with TRBD1. J gave up 1 base and V 0 bases, and 5 bases lay outside the gene matches. The germline V gene has CDR1 SGHKS and CDR2 YYEKEE (reference sequence). The CDR3 sequence is 17 residues long. CDR3 bases: TGTGCCAGCAGCTTGGCCGGGACAGGGGGTGATAACTATGGCTACACCTTC. The encoded protein is CASSLAGTGGDNYGYTF. Full variable domain (remainder filled in from reference TRBV5-5 and TRBJ1-2): DAGVTQSPTHLIKTRGQQVTLRCSPISGHKSVSWYQQVLGQGPQFIFQYYEKEERGRGNFPDRFSARQFPNYSSELNVNALLLGDSALYLCASSLAGTGGDNYGYTFGSGTRLTVV.

The sample holds many counts of this clonotype. The chain recombines TRBV3-1 with TRBJ2-2; 12 bases agree with TRBD1. This CDR3 is 18 amino acids long. J lost 5 bases, V lost 4 bases, and 11 bases had no gene match. Per germline, CDR1 LGHDT and CDR2 YNNKEL (reference sequence). CDR3 protein: CASSPALGTGGRTGELFF. DNA for the CDR3: TGTGCCAGCAGCCCAGCTTTGGGGACAGGGGGCCGGACCGGGGAGCTGTTTTTT. The variable domain in full, completed from reference TRBV3-1 and TRBJ2-2, reads DTAVSQTPKYLVTQMGNDKSIKCEQNLGHDTMYWYKQDSKKFLKIMFSYNNKELIINETVPNRFSPKSPDKAHLNLHINSLELGDSAVYFCASSPALGTGGRTGELFFGEGSRLTVL.

The J gene is TRBJ2-2, the V gene TRBV2; D gene ambiguous. CDR3 size: 14 residues. Germline assignment: CDR1 SNHLY and CDR2 FYNNEI. V dropped 7 bases and J dropped 5 bases, with 14 bases sitting between them. This CDR3 reads CASMGPSNTGELFF. CDR3 in DNA: TGTGCCAGCATGGGCCCAAGTAATACCGGGGAGCTGTTTTTT.

This clonotype was counted at least ten times. The gene calls are TRBV20-1 and TRBJ2-7; D unresolved. The V end lost 3 bases, the J end lost 3 bases, and 6 bases lay between the germline ends. The CDR3 loop spans 11 amino acids. Germline lookup yields CDR1 DFQATT and CDR2 SNEGSKA (reference sequence). In DNA, the CDR3 is TGCAGTGCTAGTTCGGGCTACGAGCAGTACTTC. Translation gives CSASSGYEQYF.

This clonotype appeared once. With a much larger clone just one base away, this may be a read error. V and J are TRBV7-3 and TRBJ2-1; TRBD2 aligns across 7 bases. With V trimmed by 5 bases and J by 6 bases, 10 bases remained unmatched. CDR1 is SGHTA and CDR2 is FQGTGA in the germline V gene. The CDR3 runs 15 residues. This CDR3 is CASSPLADPCNEQFF. The CDR3 region has the DNA TGTGCCAGCAGCCCCCTAGCGGACCCCTGCAATGAGCAGTTCTTC.

This clonotype showed up many times. V usage is TRBV9 and J usage is TRBJ2-2; D unclear. V lost 0 bases and J 7 bases, leaving 7 bases between the germline ends. Germline CDR1 and CDR2: SGDLS and YYNGEE. The CDR3 covers 13 residues. In DNA form, the CDR3 reads TGTGCCAGCAGCGTAGGGGATGGCGGGGAGCTGTTTTTT. It codes for CASSVGDGGELFF.

Concerning this clonotype: A read error is the likely source, as a far larger clone sits one nucleotide away. The V call is TRBV5-5, the J call TRBJ2-3, with 8 bases lining up with TRBD2. Germline V gene lookup returns CDR1 SGHKS and CDR2 YYEKEE (reference sequence). The CDR3 is 15 residues long. CDR3 protein: CASSLYGGATDTQYF. As DNA, the CDR3 is TGCGCCAGCAGCTTGTACGGGGGGGCCACAGATACGCAGTATTTT.

A few counts support this clonotype. The genes are TRBV13 and TRBJ1-1, with no clear D. With 6 bases removed from V and 8 bases from J, the gap between germline ends came to 10 bases. CDR1 and CDR2 (germline): PRHDT, FYEKMQ (reference sequence). This CDR3 contains 11 residues. In nucleotides, the CDR3 is TGTGCCAGCAGTCAAGGGTCGGAAGCTTTCTTT. Amino acid sequence: CASSQGSEAFF.